The T cell receptor beta chain described here comes from a study of cytomegalovirus exposure and HLA in healthy donors. Study information: When 398 donors were genotyped, more than 70% of them were found to fall in the Caucasian-associated ancestry cluster.

As to this clone: Its antigen remains unknown.

The PCR employed 60 Vbeta primers together with 13 Jbeta primers. Data came from immunoSEQ multiplex PCR; TCRdb stores just in-frame clones and leaves some out. The sample lists around 170,000 clones; over 75% were seen once. The study's findings and limits: According to reports, the classifier identified cytomegalovirus status with high specificity and sensitivity.

Germline lookup yields CDR1 SGHDT and CDR2 YYEEEE. The CDR3 runs 18 residues. Trimming cost V 0 bases and J 4 bases, with 22 bases left between them. The origin of this receptor is a man aged 50-59 years in good health and CMV-seronegative. The chain is built from TRBV5-6 and TRBJ2-5; weak D call: TRBD1 (6 bases). Sequencing was carried out using PBMCs. As DNA, the CDR3 is TGTGCCAGCAGCTTGGAATTGGACAGCAAGATTATTCGAGAGACCCAGTACTTC. Its translation is CASSLELDSKIIRETQYF.